These T cell receptor beta chains were read from a single sample in a study of early T cells in non-severe SARS-CoV-2 infection. TCRdb used MiXCR to reprocess the 5' RACE reads, holding one entry per CDR3 protein. The sample lists tens of thousands of distinct CDR3 sequences, about 4% seen once, with about 3% in the top ten. The sequenced sample was whole blood. These receptors were taken from an adult who was a healthcare worker with PCR-confirmed SARS-CoV-2 infection or an uninfected control (not recorded which). The CDR3 runs from the conserved cysteine through the conserved F or W. Each record gives: D gene, V gene, J gene, clone size, CDR3 protein, CDR3 DNA. A D gene is named only where the DNA matches it firmly. Size is omitted from some rows. Given values are once, few, many or a class for expanded clones.

-	TRBV7-3	TRBJ1-1	many	CASRETVNTEAFF	TGTGCCAGCAGAGAGACAGTGAACACTGAAGCTTTCTTT
TRBD2	TRBV12-3/TRBV12-4	TRBJ2-5	many	CASTSFTSGQETQYF	TGTGCCAGCACGAGCTTTACTAGCGGGCAAGAGACCCAGTACTTC
TRBD1	TRBV7-8	TRBJ1-5	many	CASSPGTGGLLLNQPQHF	TGTGCCAGCAGCCCCGGGACAGGTGGCCTCTTGCTGAATCAGCCCCAGCATTTT
TRBD1	TRBV18	TRBJ1-2	medium-sized	CASSPDRDTSYGYTF	TGTGCCAGCTCACCTGACAGGGATACTTCCTATGGCTACACCTTC
-	TRBV6-1	TRBJ2-7	many	CASSRGEGGYEQYF	TGTGCCAGCAGTCGAGGGGAAGGGGGCTACGAGCAGTACTTC
-	TRBV12-3/TRBV12-4	TRBJ2-2	-	CASSFYYTGRANTGEPFF	TGTGCCAGCAGTTTTTACTATACCGGCAGGGCCAACACCGGGGAGCCGTTTTTT
TRBD2	TRBV2	TRBJ2-1	many	CASIIGLAHPNNEQFF	TGTGCCAGCATCATCGGACTAGCGCACCCGAACAATGAGCAGTTCTTC
-	TRBV11-2	TRBJ2-4	many	CASSPNQGVLGIQYF	TGTGCCAGCAGCCCCAACCAGGGAGTTTTAGGCATTCAGTACTTC
TRBD2	TRBV10-2	TRBJ2-1	many	CASSISGGFYNEQFF	TGCGCCAGCAGCATTAGCGGGGGATTCTACAATGAGCAGTTCTTC
-	TRBV20-1	TRBJ2-7	many	CSARAGNSRGSYEQYF	TGCAGTGCTAGAGCAGGGAATTCTAGGGGTTCCTACGAGCAGTACTTC
-	TRBV18	TRBJ2-7	many	CASSPGSSYEQYF	TGTGCCAGCTCACCGGGAAGCTCCTACGAGCAGTACTTC
-	TRBV5-4	TRBJ2-3	many	CASNPRDLNTQYF	TGTGCCAGCAACCCGAGGGATCTAAATACGCAGTATTTT
TRBD2	TRBV18	TRBJ2-1	many	CASSPLAGGPYNEQFF	TGTGCCAGCTCACCTTTAGCGGGAGGGCCCTACAATGAGCAGTTCTTC
-	TRBV29-1	TRBJ2-3	few	CSVVRQITDTQYF	TGCAGCGTTGTCCGGCAGATCACAGATACGCAGTATTTT
-	TRBV7-9	TRBJ2-3	many	CASSLQSDTQYF	TGTGCCAGCAGCTTACAATCAGATACGCAGTATTTT
TRBD1	TRBV30	TRBJ1-2	many	CAWSVGTGAYGYTF	TGTGCCTGGAGTGTAGGGACAGGGGCCTATGGCTACACCTTC
-	TRBV5-1	TRBJ1-1	many	CASSLGGTSISTEAFF	TGCGCCAGCAGCTTGGGGGGGACATCTATCTCCACTGAAGCTTTCTTT
-	TRBV7-9	TRBJ2-7	many	CASSFAGQDTYEQYF	TGTGCCAGCAGCTTCGCTGGGCAGGACACCTACGAGCAGTACTTC
-	TRBV2	TRBJ1-3	-	CASSDRQSGGNTIYF	TGTGCCAGCAGTGATAGGCAGTCGGGCGGAAACACCATATATTTT
-	TRBV5-5	TRBJ1-5	many	CASSLSRGQPQHF	TGTGCCAGCAGCTTGTCCCGCGGGCAGCCCCAGCATTTT
-	TRBV7-6	TRBJ1-1	few	CASSLVRDPEAFF	TGTGCCAGCAGCTTAGTAAGGGATCCCGAAGCTTTCTTT
TRBD1	TRBV6-2/TRBV6-3	TRBJ1-5	-	CASSVTGGISNQPQHF	TGTGCCAGCAGTGTCACAGGGGGGATTAGCAATCAGCCCCAGCATTTT
-	TRBV27	TRBJ1-2	many	CASSTLDRLVGYTF	TGTGCCAGCAGTACCTTGGACCGGTTAGTAGGCTACACCTTC
TRBD1	TRBV5-6	TRBJ1-2	-	CASGGQVVVGGYTF	TGTGCCAGCGGAGGACAGGTGGTTGTAGGAGGCTACACCTTC
-	TRBV6-6	TRBJ2-6	many	CASSPRKSGANVLTF	TGTGCCAGCAGCCCCCGAAAATCCGGGGCCAACGTCCTGACTTTC
-	TRBV19	TRBJ2-5	few	CASSRVADQETQYF	TGTGCCAGTAGTCGGGTAGCGGATCAAGAGACCCAGTACTTC
-	TRBV14	TRBJ2-3	few	CASSQAEWNTQYF	TGTGCCAGCAGCCAAGCCGAGTGGAATACGCAGTATTTT
-	TRBV11-2	TRBJ1-6	many	CASSLDIGSNSPLHF	TGTGCCAGCAGCTTAGATATCGGCTCCAATTCACCCCTCCACTTT